The source of this T cell receptor beta chain is a study of tumor-infiltrating lymphocytes in oesophageal squamous cell carcinoma. MiXCR, run by TCRdb on the PCR reads, gives a single entry per CDR3 protein. The data show approximately 22,000 distinct CDR3 sequences, approximately 37% seen once. The germline CDR1 and CDR2 sequences are MDHEN and SYDVKM. The CDR3 spans 13 residues. V was pared by 5 bases and J by 8 bases, with 10 bases between. In this sample, this clonotype turned up many times. The sequenced material came from esophageal tumor tissue. This TCR came from a female donor with esophageal squamous cell carcinoma. The chain carries TRBV28 and TRBJ1-6; possible D gene TRBD1, 5 bases. The CDR3 DNA follows: TGTGCCAGCAGTCCGGGGGGGTATTCACCCCTCCACTTT. It codes for CASSPGGYSPLHF.